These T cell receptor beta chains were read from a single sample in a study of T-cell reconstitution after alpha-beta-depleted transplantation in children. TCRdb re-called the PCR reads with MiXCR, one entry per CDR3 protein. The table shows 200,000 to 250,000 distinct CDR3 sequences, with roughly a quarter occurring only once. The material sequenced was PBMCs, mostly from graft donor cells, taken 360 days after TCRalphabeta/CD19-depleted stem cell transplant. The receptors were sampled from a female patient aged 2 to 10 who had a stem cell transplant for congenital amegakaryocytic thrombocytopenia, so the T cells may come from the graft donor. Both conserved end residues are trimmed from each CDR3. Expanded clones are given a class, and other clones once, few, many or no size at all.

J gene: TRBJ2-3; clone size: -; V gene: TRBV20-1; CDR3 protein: SANPGTDLTFTDTQY
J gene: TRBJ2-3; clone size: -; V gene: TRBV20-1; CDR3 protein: SARGFRASGFSRRDTQY
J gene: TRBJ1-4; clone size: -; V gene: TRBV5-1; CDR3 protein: ASSSGFSNPNEKLF
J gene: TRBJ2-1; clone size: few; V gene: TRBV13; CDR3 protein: ASSLGAKLSRNYNEQF
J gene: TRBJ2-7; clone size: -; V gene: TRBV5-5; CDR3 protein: ASSFDGTGTYEQY
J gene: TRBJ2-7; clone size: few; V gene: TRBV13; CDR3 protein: ASSPADRGPLREQY
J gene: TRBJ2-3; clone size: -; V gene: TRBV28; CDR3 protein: ASRTPRTGSVDTQY
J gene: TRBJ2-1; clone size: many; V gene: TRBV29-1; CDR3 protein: SVDETRDSNNEQF
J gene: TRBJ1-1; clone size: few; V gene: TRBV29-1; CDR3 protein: SHPGAVNTEAF
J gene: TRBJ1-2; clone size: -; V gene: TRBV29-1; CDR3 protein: SVASGTYGYT
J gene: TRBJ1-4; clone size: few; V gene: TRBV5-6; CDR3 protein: ASSLGTRNWLF
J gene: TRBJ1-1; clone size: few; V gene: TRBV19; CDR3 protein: ATQPLQGLSF
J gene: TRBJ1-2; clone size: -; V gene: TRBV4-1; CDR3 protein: ASSQGLYLRGGGYT
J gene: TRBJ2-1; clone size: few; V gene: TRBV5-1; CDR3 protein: ASSLAAGASYNEQF
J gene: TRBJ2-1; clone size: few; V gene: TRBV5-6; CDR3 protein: ASSFRDEQF
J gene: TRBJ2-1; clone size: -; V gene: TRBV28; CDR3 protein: ASITGTSGSDEQF
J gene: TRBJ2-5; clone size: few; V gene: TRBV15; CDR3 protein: ATSNGQGMETQY
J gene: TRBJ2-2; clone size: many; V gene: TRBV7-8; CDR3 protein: ASSLLRGSLSNTGELF
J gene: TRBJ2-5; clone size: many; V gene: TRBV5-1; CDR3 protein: ASSNTPDSWWETQY
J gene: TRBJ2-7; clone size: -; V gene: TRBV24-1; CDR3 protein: ATSDSGTGIYEQY
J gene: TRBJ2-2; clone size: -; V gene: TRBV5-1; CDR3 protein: ASSLQTSNTGELF
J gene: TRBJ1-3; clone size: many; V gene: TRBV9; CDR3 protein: ASSGTGTLSGNTIY
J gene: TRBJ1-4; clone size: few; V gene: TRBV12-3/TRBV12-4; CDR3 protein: ASSLESTGALVEKLF
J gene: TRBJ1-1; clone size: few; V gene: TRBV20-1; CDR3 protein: SAREGSRVNTEAF
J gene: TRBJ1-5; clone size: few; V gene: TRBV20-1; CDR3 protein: SAIQARGTYSNQPQH
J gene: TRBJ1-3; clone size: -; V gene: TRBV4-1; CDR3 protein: ASSQDSRLGNTIY
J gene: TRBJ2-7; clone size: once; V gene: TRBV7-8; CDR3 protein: ASSPWLAGGGYEQY